This T cell receptor beta chain was sequenced for a study of technical replicates of blood from a handful of donors. The CDR3 covers 14 residues. Germline V gene sequence: CDR1 SNHLY, CDR2 FYNNEI. Trimming stripped 8 bases from V and 7 bases from J, with 18 bases between. Some clones are missing from TCRdb's copy, which holds only in-frame ones; the method was immunoSEQ multiplex PCR. The sample holds under 95,000 clones, roughly 91% seen once. The chain recombines TRBV2 with TRBJ2-1; D gene unclear. Sequences were obtained from T cells isolated from PBMCs. The receptor was isolated from a human donor in good health. Some clones in this sample may be carry-over from other donors' samples. This CDR3 is CASLFPRLHNEQFF. The CDR3 nucleotides are TGTGCCAGCCTTTTTCCCAGGCTGCATAATGAGCAGTTCTTC.